Below, 3 T cell receptor beta chains from the same sample are listed, as sequenced in a study of T cell repertoires in cytomegalovirus infection. In TCRdb, the reads were re-called with MiXCR into one record per CDR3 protein. The sample carries 400,000 or so distinct CDR3 sequences, around a sixth recorded once. Material for sequencing was PBMCs. These receptors were taken from a human donor in good health (CMV status not recorded). Some clones in this sample may be carry-over from other donors' samples.

The CDR3 is CATSRDRVYEQYF. The CDR3 DNA follows: TGTGCCACCAGCAGAGACAGGGTTTACGAGCAGTACTTC. The V and J genes are TRBV15 and TRBJ2-7; D may be TRBD1 (5 bases). CDR3 size: 13 residues. The germline CDR1 and CDR2 sequences are LNHNV and YYDKDF (reference sequence). V shed 0 bases and J shed 4 bases, with 7 bases lying between them.

There are many counts of this clonotype. The chain joins TRBV11-3 to TRBJ1-1; 7 bases align to TRBD1. Losses at the gene ends were 5 bases for V and 3 bases for J; bases not matched to a gene: 9. CDR3 length equals 15 residues. Germline V gene data show CDR1 as SGHNT and CDR2 as YENEEA. CDR3 amino acids: CASSLGTRGHTEAFF. The CDR3, as DNA: TGTGCCAGCAGCCTCGGCACGAGGGGGCACACTGAAGCTTTCTTT.

This clonotype was detected a few times. The chain has TRBV15 and TRBJ1-4; no reliable D call. V lost 0 bases and J lost 10, with 6 bases in between. This CDR3 has 12 amino acids. Germline lookup yields CDR1 LNHNV and CDR2 YYDKDF (reference sequence). This CDR3 reads CATSRESGKLFF. The CDR3 DNA reads as TGTGCCACCAGCAGAGAGTCAGGAAAACTGTTTTTT.